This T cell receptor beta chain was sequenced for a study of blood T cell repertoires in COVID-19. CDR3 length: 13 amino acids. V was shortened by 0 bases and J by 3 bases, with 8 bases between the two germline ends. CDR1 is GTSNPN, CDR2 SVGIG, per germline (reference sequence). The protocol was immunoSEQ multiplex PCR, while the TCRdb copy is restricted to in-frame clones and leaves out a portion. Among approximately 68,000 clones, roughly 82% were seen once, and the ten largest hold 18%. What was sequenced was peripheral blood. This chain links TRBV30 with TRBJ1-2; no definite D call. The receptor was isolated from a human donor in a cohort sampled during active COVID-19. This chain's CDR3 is CAWSVAAHYGYTF. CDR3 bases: TGTGCCTGGAGTGTAGCTGCCCACTATGGCTACACCTTC.